This T cell receptor (beta chain) was found in a study of blood T cell repertoires in COVID-19. Study details: The analysed material was cDNA or gDNA that came from T cells, B-cell-depleted T cells, or PBMCs.

This clone was observed a few times. Original analysis: By means of reference gene primer amplification, nucleated cell counts were estimated. This table comes from immunoSEQ multiplex PCR, and its TCRdb copy is limited to in-frame clones, with some not included. The DNA was the basis for D and trimming; V, J and clone size are from that table. The sample lists around 300,000 clones; approximately 88% were seen once. Germline CDR1 is SQVTM and CDR2 is ANQGSEA. The CDR3 runs to 14 residues. J gave up 5 bases and V 6 bases, and 10 bases lay outside the gene matches. The rearrangement links TRBV29-1 to TRBJ1-5; 7 bases are shared with TRBD1. The clonotype comes from a woman aged 50 to 65 with active or convalescent COVID-19. Source material: peripheral blood. The CDR3 DNA reads as TGCAGCGTCCAGACAGGGACAATAGATCAGCCCCAGCATTTT. Its translation is CSVQTGTIDQPQHF.